Listed here is a single T cell receptor (beta chain). The antigen remains undetermined. This specimen comes from a study of cytomegalovirus exposure and HLA in healthy donors. Study overall: Tens of millions of unique TCRs, all from HLA-typed donors, were included in an early release of the data.

The study's findings and limits: In a later analysis, at a false discovery rate of 0.05, 15,000 to 20,000 TCR beta sequences matched HLA alleles. A highly shared variant cluster was judged a likely technical artifact.

13 Jbeta primers and 60 Vbeta primers were used for the PCR. The repertoire was sequenced with immunoSEQ multiplex PCR; TCRdb's copy has only in-frame clones and lacks some. The table shows around 200,000 clones, with around 80% occurring only once. V lost 6 bases and J lost 2, with 19 bases in between. Germline values: CDR1 SQVTM, CDR2 ANQGSEA. The CDR3 has 15 amino acids. The sequencing input was PBMCs. The sequence derives from a man in his forties in good health and CMV-seronegative. This chain connects TRBV29-1 to TRBJ1-1, with D perhaps matching TRBD1 (5 bases). In DNA, the CDR3 is TGCAGCGTCCGCATGACCATACAGGATAACACTGAAGCTTTCTTT. Its protein is CSVRMTIQDNTEAFF. Full variable domain (missing parts from reference TRBV29-1 and TRBJ1-1): SAVISQKPSRDICQRGTSLTIQCQVDSQVTMMFWYRQQPGQSLTLIATANQGSEATYESGFVIDKFPISRPNLTFSTLTVSNMSPEDSSIYLCSVRMTIQDNTEAFFGQGTRLTVV.